This paragraph reports one T cell receptor beta chain. Its cognate antigen is unknown. Trimming stripped 2 bases from V and 7 bases from J, with 18 bases between. The CDR3 is 16 residues long. Germline-derived CDR1 and CDR2 are LGHDT and YNNKEL (reference sequence). The sample belongs to a study of blood T cells in healthy people across ages. At the level of the study: Template switching caught about one barcoded beta molecule for each two T cells.

Alongside a J-beta primer mix, a sample-barcoded 5' primer served in a second PCR lasting about 7 to 11 cycles. Each of the cDNA molecules was tagged by a template-switch adaptor with 12 random nucleotides. TCRdb re-analysed the 5' RACE reads in MiXCR, keeping a single row per CDR3 protein. Of around 580,000 distinct CDR3 sequences in the sample, 40% to 55% were seen once. Study-wide results and limits: With donor CMV status unknown, expanded clonotype changes were possibly confounded. When set beside aged donors, long-lived donors presented more naive CD4+ cells and higher diversity.

Sequencing was carried out using blood. The receptor's source is a man older than 75 in good health. This sequence joins TRBV3-1 and TRBJ1-5; possibly TRBD1 for D (6 bases). The CDR3 DNA follows: TGTGCCAGCAGCCAATCTTTAGGGGGTTGGGGGCAGCCCCAGCATTTT. This encodes CASSQSLGGWGQPQHF.